The 13 T cell receptor beta chains in this list originate from one sample, sequenced in a study of cytomegalovirus exposure and HLA in healthy donors. It was with 60 Vbeta and 13 Jbeta primers that the PCR ran. Sequencing was performed with immunoSEQ multiplex PCR; in TCRdb, only in-frame clones are kept and a portion is missing. The listing records 93,000 or so clones. Sequencing input: PBMCs. Every receptor here comes from a man aged 35 to 55 in good health and CMV-seronegative.

The chain uses TRBV5-6 and TRBJ2-5, with a weak D call TRBD1 (6 bases). The J call may be in error: the DNA end matches TRBJ2-7 better. CDR3 size: 15 residues. CDR1 is SGHDT, CDR2 YYEEEE, per germline. The DNA of the CDR3 is TGTGCCAGCAGCTCTCGCGACAGGAGCTCCTACGAGCAGTACTTC. This codes for CASSSRDRSSYEQYF.

The chain couples TRBV6-1 to TRBJ2-3; the D is unclear. The CDR3 is 15 amino acids. V dropped 7 bases and J dropped 0 bases, with 14 bases sitting between them. CDR1 and CDR2 (germline): MNHNS, SASEGT. This CDR3 reads CASMVRSFSTDTQYF. In DNA, the CDR3 is TGTGCCAGCATGGTACGGTCCTTTAGCACAGATACGCAGTATTTT.

The V and J genes are TRBV28 and TRBJ1-2, with D possibly TRBD1 on 5 matching bases. Germline CDR1 MDHEN, CDR2 SYDVKM. The CDR3 totals 11 residues. Trimming took 6 bases from V and 7 from J, leaving 9 bases between them. CDR3 residues: CASRRGSGYTF. CDR3 sequence (DNA): TGTGCCAGCAGAAGGGGAAGTGGCTACACCTTC.

The chain employs TRBV7-2 and TRBJ1-2, with D perhaps TRBD1 (6 bases). The CDR3 contains 16 residues. Trimming took 1 base from V and 4 from J, leaving 16 bases between them. From germline, CDR1 is SGHTA and CDR2 FQGNSA. The CDR3 coding sequence is TGTGCCAGCAGCTTAGTTGGACAGTCCGTTTCCTATGGCTACACCTTC. Amino acid sequence: CASSLVGQSVSYGYTF.

V and J are TRBV5-1 and TRBJ2-3; a possible D gene is TRBD1 (6 bases). The V end was cut by 3 bases, the J end by 2 bases, with 7 bases between. Looked up from germline, CDR1 is SGHRS and CDR2 is YFSETQ. The CDR3 consists of 13 residues. The CDR3 nucleotides are TGCGCCAGCAGCTGGGACAACACAGATACGCAGTATTTT. It yields the protein CASSWDNTDTQYF.

The rearrangement joins TRBV28 to TRBJ2-1, with 14 nucleotides matching TRBD2. V gave up 5 bases and J gave up 8 bases; unmatched junction bases: 17. The germline V gene has CDR1 MDHEN and CDR2 SYDVKM. The CDR3 totals 19 residues. The CDR3, as DNA: TGTGCCAGCAGTAGGGGGACTAGCGGGAGCTTCTTTCTTGGGGATGAGCAGTTCTTC. It is translated as CASSRGTSGSFFLGDEQFF. Full variable domain (rest looked up from reference TRBV28 and TRBJ2-1): DVKVTQSSRYLVKRTGEKVFLECVQDMDHENMFWYRQDPGLGLRLIYFSYDVKMKEKGDIPEGYSVSREKKERFSLILESASTNQTSMYLCASSRGTSGSFFLGDEQFFGPGTRLTVL.

The chain is built from TRBV11-2 and TRBJ2-7, with 7 bases that match TRBD2. V lost 3 bases and J lost 4; bases outside the gene matches: 6. The germline gives CDR1 SGHAT, CDR2 FQNNGV. This CDR3 is built from 14 residues. CDR3 sequence: CASSFEGGRYEQYF. The CDR3 DNA sequence: TGTGCCAGCAGCTTTGAGGGAGGGAGATACGAGCAGTACTTC.

Points on this clone: One end of the junction varies from germline; a read error may be responsible. The chain carries TRBV30 and TRBJ1-2, with 9 bases that match TRBD1. The CDR3 is 12 residues long. Germline V gives CDR1 GTSNPN, CDR2 SVGIG (reference sequence). The CDR3: CAWSEGGQGLSF. In DNA form, the CDR3 reads TGTGCCTGGAGCGAAGGTGGACAGGGGCTTTCCTTC.

This chain joins TRBV4-1 and TRBJ2-1; 9 nucleotides match TRBD2. V lost 3 bases to trimming and J lost 3 bases; unmatched junction nucleotides: 15. Looked up from germline, CDR1 is MGHRA and CDR2 is YSYEKL. The CDR3 has 19 residues. CDR3: CASSHPGGRAPRSYNEQFF. The CDR3 DNA reads as TGCGCCAGCAGCCACCCGGGCGGGAGGGCCCCCCGAAGCTACAATGAGCAGTTCTTC.

As DNA, the CDR3 is TGTGCCAGCAGCTTGGGAAAGGGGGCTGTTGAAGCTTTCTTT. Its protein product is CASSLGKGAVEAFF. The J gene is TRBJ1-1, the V gene TRBV5-6; 7 bases line up with TRBD1. This CDR3 is 14 amino acids long. Germline CDR1 SGHDT, CDR2 YYEEEE. The trim removed 0 bases at V and 7 bases at J, leaving 6 bases unmatched.

The CDR3 bases are TGTGCCAGCAGCTTGGTCCAGCGGGGGGGCACAGATACGCAGTATTTT. This gives the protein CASSLVQRGGTDTQYF. V and J are TRBV5-6 and TRBJ2-3, with TRBD2 matching over 9 bases. Germline CDR1 SGHDT, CDR2 YYEEEE. CDR3 length: 16 amino acids. J lost 1 base, V lost 0 bases, and 3 bases had no gene match.

The rearrangement links TRBV29-1 to TRBJ2-1; unclear D gene. In germline, CDR1 is SQVTM, CDR2 ANQGSEA. The CDR3 is 11 residues long. Trimming took off 1 base at V and 7 bases at J, with 5 bases between the two ends. DNA for the CDR3: TGCAGCGTTGAAGCCCATAATGAGCAGTTCTTC. Translated: CSVEAHNEQFF.

The chain employs TRBV5-1 and TRBJ2-5, with 12 bases identical to TRBD2. The V gene end was trimmed by 0 bases and the J gene end by 11 bases; junction bases not matched to a gene: 8. The germline V gene has CDR1 SGHRS and CDR2 YFSETQ. The CDR3 sequence is 15 residues long. The chain's CDR3 is CASSLGTSGILEQYF. CDR3 sequence (DNA): TGCGCCAGCAGCTTGGGGACTAGCGGGATCCTAGAGCAGTACTTC.